This TCR beta chain originates from a study of blood T cell repertoires in COVID-19. Study-level information: Sources were T cells, B-cell-depleted T cells, or PBMCs; the material itself was cDNA or gDNA.

This CDR3 is 15 amino acids long. With V trimmed by 6 bases and J by 4 bases, 7 bases remained unmatched. CDR1 is SNHLY and CDR2 is FYNNEI in the germline V gene. This study enrolled people aged about 18 to 100 from around 26 US geographic areas. Cohort allocation depended upon clinical history that participants reported. Under the authors' procedure: Reference gene primer amplification in the assay estimated nucleated cell counts. Repertoires were generated with immunoSEQ multiplex PCR, while TCRdb's copy carries only in-frame clones and drops some. Clone size and the V and J calls come from that table; the DNA yielded D and trimming. The sample lists around 190,000 clones, about 88% occurring once.

The sequence was obtained from a woman under 30 who had recovered from COVID-19. The source material was PBMCs or T cells enriched from blood (not recorded which). The V gene is TRBV2, the J gene TRBJ2-1, with TRBD2 identical over 9 bases. CDR3 in amino acids: CASSGLAGPYNEQFF. The CDR3 coding sequence is TGTGCCAGCAGCGGTCTAGCGGGGCCGTACAATGAGCAGTTCTTC. Filled out from reference TRBV2 and TRBJ2-1, the complete variable domain reads EPEVTQTPSHQVTQMGQEVILRCVPISNHLYFYWYRQILGQKVEFLVSFYNNEISEKSEIFDDQFSVERPDGSNFTLKIRSTKLEDSAMYFCASSGLAGPYNEQFFGPGTRLTVL.